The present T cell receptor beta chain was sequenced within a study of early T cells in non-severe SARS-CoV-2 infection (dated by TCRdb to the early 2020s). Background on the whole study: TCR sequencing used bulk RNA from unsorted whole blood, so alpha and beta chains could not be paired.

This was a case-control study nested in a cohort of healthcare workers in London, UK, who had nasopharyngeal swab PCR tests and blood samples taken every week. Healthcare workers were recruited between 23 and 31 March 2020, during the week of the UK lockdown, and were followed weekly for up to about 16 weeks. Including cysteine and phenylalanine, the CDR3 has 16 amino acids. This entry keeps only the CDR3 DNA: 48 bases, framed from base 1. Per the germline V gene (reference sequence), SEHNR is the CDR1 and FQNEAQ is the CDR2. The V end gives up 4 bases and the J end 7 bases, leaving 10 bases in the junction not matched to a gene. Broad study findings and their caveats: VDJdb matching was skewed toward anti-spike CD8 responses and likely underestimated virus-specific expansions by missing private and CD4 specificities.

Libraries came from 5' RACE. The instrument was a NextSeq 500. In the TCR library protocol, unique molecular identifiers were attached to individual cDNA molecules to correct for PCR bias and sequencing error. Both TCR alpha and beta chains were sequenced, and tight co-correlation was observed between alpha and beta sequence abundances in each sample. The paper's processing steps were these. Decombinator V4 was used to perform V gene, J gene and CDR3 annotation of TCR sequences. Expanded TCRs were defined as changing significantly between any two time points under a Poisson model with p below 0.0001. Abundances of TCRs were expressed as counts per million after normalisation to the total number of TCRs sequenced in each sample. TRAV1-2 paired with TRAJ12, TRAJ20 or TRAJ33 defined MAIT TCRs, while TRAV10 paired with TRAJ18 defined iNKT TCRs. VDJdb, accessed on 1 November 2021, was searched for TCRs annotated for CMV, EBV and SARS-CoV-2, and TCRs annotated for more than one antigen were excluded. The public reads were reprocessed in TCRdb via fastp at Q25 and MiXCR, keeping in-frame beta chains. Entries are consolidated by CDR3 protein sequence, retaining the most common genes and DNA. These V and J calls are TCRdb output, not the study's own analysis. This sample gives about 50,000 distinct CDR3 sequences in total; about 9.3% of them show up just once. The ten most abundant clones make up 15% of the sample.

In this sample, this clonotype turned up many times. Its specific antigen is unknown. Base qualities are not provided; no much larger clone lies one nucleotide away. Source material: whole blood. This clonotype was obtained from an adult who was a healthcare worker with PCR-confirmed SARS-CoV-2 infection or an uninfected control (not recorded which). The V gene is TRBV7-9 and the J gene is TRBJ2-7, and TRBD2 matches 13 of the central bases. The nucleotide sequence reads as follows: TGTGCCAGCAGCTACCGGACTAGCGGGGGCGTGGAAGAGCAGTACTTC. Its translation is CASSYRTSGGVEEQYF.